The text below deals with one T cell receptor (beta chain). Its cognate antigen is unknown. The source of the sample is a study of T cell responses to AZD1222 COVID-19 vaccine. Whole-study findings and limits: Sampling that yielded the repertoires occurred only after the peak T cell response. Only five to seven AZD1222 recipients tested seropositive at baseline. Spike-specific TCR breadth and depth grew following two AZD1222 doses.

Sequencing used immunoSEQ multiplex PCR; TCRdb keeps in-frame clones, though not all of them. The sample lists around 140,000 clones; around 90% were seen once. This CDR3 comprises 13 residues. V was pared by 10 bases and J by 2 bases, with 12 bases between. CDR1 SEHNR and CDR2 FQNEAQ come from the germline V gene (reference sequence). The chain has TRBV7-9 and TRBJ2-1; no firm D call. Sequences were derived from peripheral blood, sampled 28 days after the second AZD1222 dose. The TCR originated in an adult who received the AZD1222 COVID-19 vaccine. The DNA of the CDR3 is TGTGCCACCGGGCCGTCCCCCTACAATGAGCAGTTCTTC. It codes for CATGPSPYNEQFF.